This TCR beta chain stems from a study of identical twins. Healthy Caucasians alone served as donors. A universal primer site was incorporated via template switching, and the cDNA contained unique molecular identifiers. TCRdb reprocessed the 5' RACE reads with MiXCR, giving one entry per CDR3 protein. The data show 550,000 to 800,000 distinct CDR3 sequences, about 7.6% seen once. General observations from the study: Models underestimated TCR alpha sharing (out-of-frame) in monozygotic twins.

The CDR3 is 16 residues long. J gave up 1 base and V 3 bases, and 5 bases lay outside the gene matches. This clonotype has more than one count but fewer than ten. No antigen is known for it. The sample was also linked to a second study, of yellow fever vaccine responses in identical twins.

The sequencing input was PBMCs. The chain is built from TRBV12-3 or TRBV12-4 and TRBJ2-5; 10 bases align to TRBD2. The receptor's source is a woman aged 18-30 years in good health. CDR3 DNA sequence: TGTGCCAGCAGTTTCTTTAGCGGGGGGATCCAAGAGACCCAGTACTTC. Protein: CASSFFSGGIQETQYF.